This T cell receptor beta chain was profiled in a study of T cells in Graves' hyperthyroidism and ophthalmopathy. As for the study in general: Before any treatment, at initial diagnosis, peripheral blood was collected. Study-wide points: Ophthalmopathy and stable hyperthyroidism were told apart by a 13 V-J model.

This clonotype was counted many times. Its target is not known. Amplified TCR beta CDR3 regions derived from RNA transcripts. First-round RT-PCR with HTBI primers amplified the TCR CDR3 region. One entry per CDR3 protein, called by TCRdb with MiXCR from the multiplex PCR reads. The sample has around 570,000 distinct CDR3 sequences; just under 20% are singletons. The trim removed 5 bases at V and 3 bases at J, leaving 5 bases unmatched. CDR1 MDHEN and CDR2 SYDVKM come from the germline V gene. CDR3 length: 15 residues. Specimen: blood. The clonotype originates from a man aged 40-49 years with Graves' ophthalmopathy. The chain joins TRBV28 to TRBJ2-1, with TRBD1 matching 9 bases. The CDR3 DNA sequence: TGTGCCAGCAGTGGAGAGACAGGGGGCTACAATGAGCAGTTCTTC. Amino acid sequence: CASSGETGGYNEQFF. Full variable domain (rest looked up from reference TRBV28 and TRBJ2-1): DVKVTQSSRYLVKRTGEKVFLECVQDMDHENMFWYRQDPGLGLRLIYFSYDVKMKEKGDIPEGYSVSREKKERFSLILESASTNQTSMYLCASSGETGGYNEQFFGPGTRLTVL.